Listed here are 9 T cell receptor beta chains from one sample, sequenced in a study of T-cell memory formation after mild COVID-19. Each CDR3 protein is one row after TCRdb ran MiXCR on the 5' RACE reads. The sample consists of about 39,000 distinct CDR3 sequences, about 6.1% of them appearing once. Material for sequencing was PBMCs or a T cell subset sorted from them (not recorded which). The receptors derive from an adult who had mild COVID-19 (a few samples of this study predate the infection). Cell type and time point are not known.

This sequence joins TRBV18 and TRBJ2-3, with D perhaps TRBD2 (6 bases). Between the trimmed V and J ends, which lost 0 bases and 1 base, there was a span of 8 bases. Looked up from germline, CDR1 is KGHSH and CDR2 is LQKENI. The CDR3 runs to 15 residues. The CDR3 sequence is CASSPPGGGTDTQYF. As DNA, the CDR3 is TGTGCCAGCTCACCACCGGGCGGGGGCACAGATACGCAGTATTTT. The variable domain in full, with the rest retrieved from reference TRBV18 and TRBJ2-3, is NAGVMQNPRHLVRRRGQEARLRCSPMKGHSHVYWYRQLPEEGLKFMVYLQKENIIDESGMPKERFSAEFPKEGPSILRIQQVVRGDSAAYFCASSPPGGGTDTQYFGPGTRLTVL.

This chain uses TRBV4-1 with TRBJ1-5; no definite D call. The CDR3 runs 16 residues. The V gene lost 1 base and the J gene lost 0 bases, with 10 bases spanning the gap. Germline lookup yields CDR1 MGHRA and CDR2 YSYEKL. This CDR3 reads CASSQGIPNSNQPQHF. The CDR3 region has the DNA TGCGCCAGCAGCCAAGGTATCCCCAATAGCAATCAGCCCCAGCATTTT.

This clonotype has ten or more counts. This chain uses TRBV7-2 with TRBJ2-1, with TRBD2 identical over 8 bases. This CDR3 contains 14 residues. Per germline, CDR1 SGHTA and CDR2 FQGNSA. V lost 5 bases to trimming and J lost 7 bases; unmatched junction nucleotides: 7. CDR3 DNA sequence: TGTGCCAGCAGCCGCAATAGCGGGATGAATGAGCAGTTCTTC. Its translation is CASSRNSGMNEQFF.

V usage is TRBV27 and J usage is TRBJ1-5, with 9 bases fitting TRBD1. Germline V lookup: CDR1 MNHEY, CDR2 SMNVEV (reference sequence). The CDR3 consists of 14 residues. J gave up 5 bases and V 5 bases, and 4 bases lay outside the gene matches. This CDR3 reads CASSRTGEYQPQHF. CDR3 bases: TGTGCCAGCAGTCGGACAGGGGAGTATCAGCCCCAGCATTTT.

This chain joins TRBV5-1 and TRBJ1-1; no clear D gene. V lost 6 bases to trimming and J lost 7 bases, with 16 bases between them. The germline CDR1 and CDR2 sequences are SGHRS and YFSETQ. The CDR3 runs 13 residues. The CDR3 DNA reads TGCGCCAGCACCCAGCAGGACTCAGGTGAAGCTTTCTTT. This codes for CASTQQDSGEAFF.

This clonotype was seen ten or more times. This rearrangement joins TRBV12-3 or TRBV12-4 to TRBJ1-4; TRBD1 is a possible D gene (6 bases). This CDR3 has 15 residues. Trimming cost V 8 bases and J 0 bases, with 13 bases left between them. For the CDR3, the DNA is TGTGCCAGCCGCATCAGGGGTGCAACTAATGAAAAACTGTTTTTT. Amino acid sequence: CASRIRGATNEKLFF.

The chain joins TRBV11-1 to TRBJ2-5; 8 bases line up with TRBD1. Germline V gene data show CDR1 as SGHAT and CDR2 as FQDESV (reference sequence). CDR3 length: 14 residues. V lost 4 bases to trimming and J lost 5 bases; unmatched junction nucleotides: 6. In DNA form, the CDR3 reads TGTGCCAGCAGCTCGACGGACAGGGAGGAGACCCAGTACTTC. Residues: CASSSTDREETQYF.

This clonotype has ten or more counts. The chain has TRBV12-3 or TRBV12-4 and TRBJ2-3; 8 positions agree with TRBD2. Trimming took 3 bases from V and 4 from J; bases not matched to a gene: 3. CDR3 size: 14 residues. CDR3 in DNA: TGTGCCAGCAGTTTTGGGCGGGAGGCAGATACGCAGTATTTT. It translates to CASSFGREADTQYF.

This clonotype has just a few counts. The chain carries TRBV6-2 or TRBV6-3 and TRBJ2-4; 9 bases map to TRBD2. CDR1 is MNHEY and CDR2 is SVGEGT in the germline V gene. The CDR3 is 13 residues long. The J segment lost 6 bases and the V segment lost 10 bases, leaving 7 bases of the junction unmatched. For the CDR3, the DNA is TGTGCCACCCTTAGCGGGAGCGGAAACATTCAGTACTTC. Protein sequence: CATLSGSGNIQYF.